This TCR beta chain was documented in a study of blood T cells in healthy people across ages (dated by TCRdb to between 2014 and 2017). For context, the study as a whole: Template switching captured roughly one uniquely barcoded TCR beta cDNA molecule per two T cells in model experiments. To track age-related changes in TCR beta repertoire diversity, the study relied on deep sequencing normalized with unique cDNA molecular identifiers. The donors were divided into four age groups: young (average approximately 16 years), middle-aged (about 39), aged (62) and long-lived (more than 75). To avoid experimental bias, donors of different ages were spread randomly across the sequencing lanes. Using the same blood draw, the study looked at two additional independent replicas of 1 million unique cDNA reads for two donors, one aged 18 to 30 and the other aged 80 or older.

The V end loses 3 bases and the J end loses 8 bases, and a stretch of 16 bases separates them. CDR1 and CDR2 are drawn from the germline V gene (reference sequence): DFQATT, SNEGSKA. From cysteine to phenylalanine, the CDR3 is 13 amino acids long. The entry retains the CDR3 DNA only, 39 bases that are in frame from base 1. Libraries were built with 5' RACE. Sequencer: Illumina HiSeq 2500. A second PCR of about 7 to 12 cycles was run with a J-beta primer mix and a sample-barcoded 5' primer. A template-switch 5' adaptor carrying 12 random nucleotides introduced a unique molecular identifier onto each TCR beta cDNA molecule. Each sample yielded at least 2.5 million CDR3-containing paired-end reads. First-strand cDNA synthesis was performed from all RNA using the Mint cDNA synthesis kit, with priming by a TRBC-specific oligonucleotide. All cDNA was treated with uracil-DNA glycosylase and then went through a first 18-cycle PCR with the universal primers M1SS and BC2_uni_R. Per the source publication's procedure: For normalization, 1 million high-quality reads, each with a distinct molecular identifier, were randomly selected from each sample. Instead of being binned into consensus sequences, reads with shared molecular identifiers were discarded. MiTCR, run with a Q25 quality threshold and the strictest error-elimination algorithm, handled CDR3 identification, clonotype clustering and error correction. Lower-bound total TCR beta diversity was estimated with a nonparametric unseen species model using Euler transformation. Starting from the raw public reads, TCRdb applied fastp trimming at Q25, assembled clones with MiXCR and retained in-frame beta chains. For every CDR3 protein sequence, its rows merge into one entry that carries the most common genes and DNA. The V and J calls here are based on TCRdb, not the publication. The sample table lists hundreds of thousands of distinct CDR3 sequences, more than 45% of them with a count of one. Roughly 20% of the sample lies in the top ten.

What the authors observed across the whole study: Compared with the aged group, the long-lived group had more naive CD4+ T cells, fewer expanded clones and increased TCR diversity, suggesting age selection. A strong correlation was found between observed TCR beta diversity and the percentage of naive T cells measured by flow cytometry. Estimates of total diversity based on one million sequenced T cells were considered lower bounds and underestimates. Donor CMV infection status was unknown, potentially confounding age-related changes in expanded clonotypes. As age increased, observed TCR beta diversity per million T cells dropped in a roughly linear way, and a significant reduction was already evident by age 40. Since profiling was done on bulk unsorted PBMCs, naive and antigen-experienced compartments could not be conclusively compared.

Systemically healthy Caucasian individuals from Russia, around 38 in total and aged about 6 to 95 years, were included as donors. Around 9.7 milliliters of peripheral blood were collected from each donor into EDTA-treated Vacutainer tubes. Ficoll-Paque density-gradient centrifugation was used to isolate PBMCs, with at least 6 million per sample. Total RNA was extracted from PBMCs with Trizol reagent, with at least 6 micrograms obtained per sample. For every donor, flow cytometry on a PBMC aliquot measured the percentage of naive CD45RAhigh/CD27high T cells. With regard to this clonotype: Its recognized antigen is unknown. Base qualities are missing; no much larger clone stands one base away.

The material sequenced was blood. The receptor chain draws on TRBV20-1 and TRBJ1-2; too little of a D gene remains to name it. This clonotype was obtained from a young man in good health. This receptor carries the CDR3 CSARASVRRGYTF. The nucleotide sequence reads TGCAGTGCTAGGGCTTCCGTTCGTAGGGGCTACACCTTC.